A single sample gave rise to the 22 T cell receptor beta chains below, sequenced in a study of control samples from healthy donors and cancer patients. TCRdb's table, derived via immunoSEQ multiplex PCR, lists solely in-frame clones and lacks some. The data contain some 150,000 clones, roughly 94% of them seen just once; the ten biggest clones take up 14%. The sequenced material came from PBMCs. The receptors derive from a man aged 55 to 69 with colorectal cancer.

V is TRBV19 and J is TRBJ1-2; the match to TRBD1 covers 8 bases. The CDR3 extends over 13 amino acids. The V segment lost 3 bases and the J segment 7 bases; nucleotides outside the gene matches: 4. CDR1 is LNHDA and CDR2 is SQIVND in the germline V gene (reference sequence). CDR3 sequence reads: CASSMDRVPGYTF. The CDR3 bases are TGTGCCAGTAGTATGGACAGGGTTCCTGGCTACACCTTC.

J is TRBJ2-2 and V is TRBV2; D not resolved. Germline V gene lookup returns CDR1 SNHLY and CDR2 FYNNEI. The V end was cut by 10 bases, the J end by 1 base, with 10 bases between. The length of the CDR3 is 13 residues. The DNA for the CDR3 is TGTGCCACACGGGCAGGGAACACCGGGGAGCTGTTTTTT. Amino acid sequence: CATRAGNTGELFF.

The V call is TRBV11-2, the J call TRBJ1-6; 7 bases are shared with TRBD1. The CDR3 contains 14 residues. Germline V gene sequence: CDR1 SGHAT, CDR2 FQNNGV. The J segment lost 7 bases and the V segment lost 0 bases, leaving 0 bases of the junction unmatched. The CDR3 loop is CASSLEQGNSPLHF. CDR3 DNA sequence: TGTGCCAGCAGCTTAGAACAGGGGAATTCACCCCTCCACTTT.

The chain recombines TRBV7-8 with TRBJ2-5; 9 nucleotides agree with TRBD2. Germline V gene sequence: CDR1 SGHVS, CDR2 FQNEAQ. This CDR3 has 16 amino acids. The ends lost 0 bases at V and 5 bases at J; junction bases unmatched: 7. CDR3 amino acids: CASSLAGRGGRETQYF. CDR3 coding DNA: TGTGCCAGCAGCTTAGCGGGGCGGGGGGGCCGGGAGACCCAGTACTTC. The whole variable domain, filled in from reference TRBV7-8 and TRBJ2-5, reads GAGVSQSPRYKVAKRGQDVALRCDPISGHVSLFWYQQALGQGPEFLTYFQNEAQLDKSGLPSDRFFAERPEGSVSTLKIQRTQQEDSAVYLCASSLAGRGGRETQYFGPGTRLLVL.

The chain recombines TRBV5-8 with TRBJ1-1; perhaps TRBD1 as D (6 bases). Trimming pared 0 bases from V and 6 bases from J, leaving 24 bases between. Germline loops: CDR1 SGHTS, CDR2 YDEGEE. This CDR3 comprises 18 residues. Written as DNA, the CDR3 is TGTGCCAGCAGCTTGGATCGGGTGGGGGCCGGGAGAACATCTGAAGCTTTCTTT. Amino acid sequence: CASSLDRVGAGRTSEAFF.

The chain links TRBV6-2 or TRBV6-3 to TRBJ1-6, with no clear D. The CDR3 consists of 15 residues. V shed 2 bases and J shed 9 bases, with 14 bases lying between them. The germline V gene encodes CDR1 MNHEY and CDR2 SVGEGT. The CDR3, as DNA: TGTGCCAGCAGTTACCCTGACCGCCCCATTTCACCCCTCCACTTT. It codes for CASSYPDRPISPLHF.

The chain has TRBV30 and TRBJ2-1; D gene ambiguous. The CDR3 has 13 residues. In germline, CDR1 is GTSNPN, CDR2 SVGIG (reference sequence). V was cut by 0 bases and J by 12 bases, with 15 bases left in between. Written as DNA, the CDR3 is TGTGCCTGGAGTGTACTAATAGGCCCCTCGCAGTTCTTC. It yields the protein CAWSVLIGPSQFF.

The chain employs TRBV11-2 and TRBJ2-1; 10 nucleotides agree with TRBD2. The junction had 5 bases not matched to a gene; V was cut back by 0 bases and J by 9 bases. The CDR3 spans 15 residues. Germline assignment: CDR1 SGHAT and CDR2 FQNNGV. The CDR3 DNA reads TGTGCCAGCAGCTTAGACCCAGCGGGGGGGCGTGAGCAGTTCTTC. Protein: CASSLDPAGGREQFF.

The chain employs TRBV10-2 and TRBJ1-2; no firm D call. The CDR3 sequence is 14 residues long. Germline loops: CDR1 WSHSY, CDR2 SAAADI. Trimming pared 5 bases from V and 4 bases from J, leaving 14 bases between. The CDR3 is CASSPEALGYGYTF. Here the CDR3 DNA reads TGCGCCAGCAGTCCCGAAGCGCTTGGCTATGGCTACACCTTC.

This chain joins TRBV3-1 (or the pseudogene TRBV3-2) and TRBJ1-3; TRBD1 aligns across 8 bases. The CDR3 spans 15 residues. J was trimmed by 0 bases and V by 5 bases; bases with no gene match: 3. The germline CDR1 and CDR2 sequences are LGHDT and YNNKEL (reference sequence). The DNA of the CDR3 is TGTGCCAGCAGCGAGACAGGGGCCTCTGGAAACACCATATATTTT. Its translation: CASSETGASGNTIYF.

The table lists this clone with a count of one. CDR3 nucleotides: TGTGCCAGCAGCGAAGGGGGAGGGTACGGTGAAAAACTGTTTTTT. Its protein is CASSEGGGYGEKLFF. J is TRBJ1-4 and V is TRBV9; possibly TRBD1 for D (6 bases). With 3 bases removed from V and 7 bases from J, the gap between germline ends came to 16 bases. Germline CDR1 reads SGDLS; CDR2 reads YYNGEE. The CDR3 consists of 15 residues.

V usage is TRBV27 and J usage is TRBJ2-7, with 11 bases identical to TRBD2. Per the germline V gene, CDR1 is MNHEY and CDR2 is SMNVEV (reference sequence). CDR3 length: 13 amino acids. Trimming removed 5 bases from V and 5 bases from J; junction bases left unmatched: 2. CDR3 sequence reads: CASSPTSGDEQYF. The CDR3 DNA follows: TGTGCCAGCAGTCCGACTAGCGGGGACGAGCAGTACTTC.

This clone was seen just once. J is TRBJ1-6 and V is TRBV11-3; TRBD1 aligns across 7 bases. The V and J ends lost 0 bases and 4 bases, in that order; junction bases with no gene match: 3. The germline gives CDR1 SGHNT, CDR2 YENEEA. The CDR3 totals 16 residues. The CDR3 DNA is TGTGCCAGCAGCTTAGACCCGGACAGGTATAATTCACCCCTCCACTTT. Its protein is CASSLDPDRYNSPLHF. The variable domain in full, completed from reference TRBV11-3 and TRBJ1-6, reads EAGVVQSPRYKIIEKKQPVAFWCNPISGHNTLYWYLQNLGQGPELLIRYENEEAVDDSQLPKDRFSAERLKGVDSTLKIQPAELGDSAVYLCASSLDPDRYNSPLHFGNGTRLTVT.

The CDR3 protein is CAISESPGINEKLFF. CDR3 nucleotides: TGTGCCATCAGTGAGTCACCAGGGATTAATGAAAAACTGTTTTTT. The chain recombines TRBV10-3 with TRBJ1-4; a possible D gene is TRBD1 (5 bases). V was pared by 0 bases and J by 4 bases, with 9 bases between. From germline, CDR1 is ENHRY and CDR2 SYGVKD. This CDR3 has 15 amino acids.

V gene TRBV18 combines with J gene TRBJ1-5, with D possibly TRBD1 on 5 matching bases. Trimming took 2 bases from V and 1 from J, leaving 9 bases between them. Per germline, CDR1 KGHSH and CDR2 LQKENI. CDR3 length equals 15 residues. The DNA for the CDR3 is TGTGCCAGCTCACCAGAGGGGCGAAGCAATCAGCCCCAGCATTTT. It translates to CASSPEGRSNQPQHF.

The sample holds one count of this clone. In the same sample, other DNA sequences code for this CDR3. This chain joins TRBV24-1 and TRBJ1-2; D is unresolved. With 2 bases removed from V and 3 bases from J, the gap between germline ends came to 9 bases. The CDR3 totals 14 residues. Germline lookup yields CDR1 KGHDR and CDR2 SFDVKD. The CDR3 DNA follows: TGTGCCACCAGTGATTCTGGGGAGGACTATGGCTACACCTTC. Translation: CATSDSGEDYGYTF.

This clone was seen only once. The gene calls are TRBV6-6 and TRBJ1-1; D perhaps matches TRBD1 (5 bases). Germline V lookup: CDR1 MNHNY, CDR2 SVGAGI (reference sequence). V was shortened by 6 bases and J by 1 base, with 15 bases between the two germline ends. This CDR3 spans 15 amino acids. The CDR3 DNA follows: TGTGCCAGCAGCCCGCGGGGGGGGAGGAACACTGAAGCTTTCTTT. Translating gives CASSPRGGRNTEAFF.

The chain is built from TRBV30 and TRBJ2-5; no clear D gene. Trimming cost V 6 bases and J 5 bases, with 16 bases left between them. The CDR3 runs to 13 residues. CDR1 and CDR2 from the germline V gene are GTSNPN and SVGIG (reference sequence). The CDR3 here is CACGRRNPETQYF. CDR3 in DNA: TGTGCCTGTGGCCGGAGAAACCCCGAGACCCAGTACTTC.

The chain carries TRBV4-2 and TRBJ2-1; 9 bases fit TRBD2. This CDR3 is 15 amino acids long. Germline V CDR1 and CDR2: LGHNA, YNFKEQ. Trimming at V came to 2 bases and at J to 9 bases, leaving 8 bases not matched to a gene. The CDR3, as DNA: TGTGCCAGCAGCCAACAGGGCGGACTAGCGTTTGAGCAGTTCTTC. Translated: CASSQQGGLAFEQFF.

This chain connects TRBV7-2 to TRBJ2-6; the D is unclear. The germline CDR1 and CDR2 sequences are SGHTA and FQGNSA. V lost 4 bases, J lost 4 bases, and 11 bases lay in between. The CDR3 runs to 15 residues. The CDR3 coding sequence is TGTGCCAGCAGCTCCCCAGGAACGGGGGCCAACGTCCTGACTTTC. Translation gives CASSSPGTGANVLTF.

This chain links TRBV19 with TRBJ2-7, with D unresolved. The germline V gene has CDR1 LNHDA and CDR2 SQIVND (reference sequence). The CDR3 runs 16 residues. V was clipped by 3 bases and J by 0 bases, with 15 bases between them. The DNA for the CDR3 is TGTGCCAGTAGTATTTACCTGGAGAGGAGCTCCTACGAGCAGTACTTC. Its protein product is CASSIYLERSSYEQYF.

The V and J genes are TRBV2 and TRBJ1-6; D is perhaps TRBD1 (5 bases). Germline V gives CDR1 SNHLY, CDR2 FYNNEI. V lost 3 bases, J lost 6 bases, and 12 bases lay in between. There are 15 residues in the CDR3. The CDR3 bases are TGTGCCAGCAGTGAGGAGGCAGGGAGTAATTCACCCCTCCACTTT. As protein: CASSEEAGSNSPLHF.